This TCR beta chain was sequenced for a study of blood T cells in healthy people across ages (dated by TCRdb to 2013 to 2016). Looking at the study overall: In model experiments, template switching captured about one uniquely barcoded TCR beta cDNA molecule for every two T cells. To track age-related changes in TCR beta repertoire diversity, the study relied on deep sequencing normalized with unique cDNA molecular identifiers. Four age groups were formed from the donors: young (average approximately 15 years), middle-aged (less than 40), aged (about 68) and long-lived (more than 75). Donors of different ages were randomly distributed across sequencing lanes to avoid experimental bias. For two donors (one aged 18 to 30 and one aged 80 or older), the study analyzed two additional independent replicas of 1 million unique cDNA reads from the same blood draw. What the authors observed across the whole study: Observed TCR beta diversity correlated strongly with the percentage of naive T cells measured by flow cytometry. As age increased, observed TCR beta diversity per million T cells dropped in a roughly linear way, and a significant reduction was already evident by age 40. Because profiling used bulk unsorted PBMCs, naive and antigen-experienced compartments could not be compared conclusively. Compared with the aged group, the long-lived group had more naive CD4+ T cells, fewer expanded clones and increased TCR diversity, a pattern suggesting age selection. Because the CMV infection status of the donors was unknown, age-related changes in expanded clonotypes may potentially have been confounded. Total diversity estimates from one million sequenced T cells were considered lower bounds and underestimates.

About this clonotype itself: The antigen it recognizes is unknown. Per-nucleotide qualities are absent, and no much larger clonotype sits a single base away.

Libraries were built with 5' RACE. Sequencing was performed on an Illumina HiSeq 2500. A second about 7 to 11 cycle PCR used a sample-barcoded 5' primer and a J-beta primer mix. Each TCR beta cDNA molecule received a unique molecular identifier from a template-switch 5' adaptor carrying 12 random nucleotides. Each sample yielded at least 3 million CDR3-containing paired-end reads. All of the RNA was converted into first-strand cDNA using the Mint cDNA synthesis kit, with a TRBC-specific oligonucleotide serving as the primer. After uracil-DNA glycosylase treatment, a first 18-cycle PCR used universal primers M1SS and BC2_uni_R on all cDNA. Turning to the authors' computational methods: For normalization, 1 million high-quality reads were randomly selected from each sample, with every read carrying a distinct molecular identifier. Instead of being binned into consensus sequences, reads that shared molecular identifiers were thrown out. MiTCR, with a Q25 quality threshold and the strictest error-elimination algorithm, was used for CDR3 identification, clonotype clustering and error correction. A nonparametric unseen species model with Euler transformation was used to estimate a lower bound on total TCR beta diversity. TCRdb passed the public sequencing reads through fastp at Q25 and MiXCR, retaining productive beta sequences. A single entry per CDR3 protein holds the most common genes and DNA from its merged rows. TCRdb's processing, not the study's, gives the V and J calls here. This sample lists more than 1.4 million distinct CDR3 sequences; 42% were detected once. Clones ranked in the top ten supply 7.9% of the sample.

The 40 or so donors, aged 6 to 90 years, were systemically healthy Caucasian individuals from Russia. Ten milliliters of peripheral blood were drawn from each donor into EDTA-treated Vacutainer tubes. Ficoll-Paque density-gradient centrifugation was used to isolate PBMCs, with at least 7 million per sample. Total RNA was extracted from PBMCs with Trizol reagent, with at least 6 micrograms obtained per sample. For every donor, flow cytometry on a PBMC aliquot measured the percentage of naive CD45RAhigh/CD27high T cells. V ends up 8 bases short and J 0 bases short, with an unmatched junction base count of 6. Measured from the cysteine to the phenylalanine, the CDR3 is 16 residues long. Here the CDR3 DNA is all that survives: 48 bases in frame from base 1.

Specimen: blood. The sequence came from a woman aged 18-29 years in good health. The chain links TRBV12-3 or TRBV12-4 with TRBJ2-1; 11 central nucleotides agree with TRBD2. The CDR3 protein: CASRSSGGSSYNEQFF. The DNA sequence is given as TGTGCCAGCCGATCTAGCGGGGGGTCCTCCTACAATGAGCAGTTCTTC.